This entry lists 19 T cell receptor beta chains sequenced from one sample in a study of blood T cell repertoires in COVID-19. Sequencing was performed with immunoSEQ multiplex PCR; in TCRdb, only in-frame clones are kept and a portion is missing. Altogether tens of thousands of clones are present, around 80% being singletons, with the ten largest covering approximately 1.2%. Sequencing was carried out using peripheral blood. These receptors were taken from a woman aged 80 or over with acute or convalescent COVID-19.

J is TRBJ2-2 and V is TRBV7-9; TRBD1 might be the D (5 bases). CDR1 and CDR2 (germline): SEHNR, FQNEAQ (reference sequence). CDR3 length equals 13 residues. The ends were cut back, 5 bases at V and 8 bases at J, with 12 bases in the middle. This CDR3 reads CASSAQGSGELFF. CDR3 nucleotide sequence: TGTGCCAGCAGCGCCCAGGGATCTGGGGAGCTGTTTTTT. The full variable domain, with the rest looked up from reference TRBV7-9 and TRBJ2-2, is DTGVSQNPRHKITKRGQNVTFRCDPISEHNRLYWYRQTLGQGPEFLTYFQNEAQLEKSRLLSDRFSAERPKGSFSTLEIQRTEQGDSAMYLCASSAQGSGELFFGEGSRLTVL.

The gene calls are TRBV5-1 and TRBJ1-5; TRBD1 aligns across 7 bases. The trim removed 4 bases at V and 3 bases at J, leaving 4 bases unmatched. Germline CDR1 and CDR2: SGHRS and YFSETQ. This CDR3 spans 14 amino acids. DNA of the CDR3: TGCGCCAGCAGCCCCGGACAGGCCAATCAGCCCCAGCATTTT. It codes for CASSPGQANQPQHF.

V gene TRBV5-1 combines with J gene TRBJ2-3; the match to TRBD1 covers 9 bases. The CDR3 contains 16 residues. Looked up from germline, CDR1 is SGHRS and CDR2 is YFSETQ. Germline trimming cut 0 bases from V and 4 bases from J; bases unmatched to any gene: 6. The CDR3 loop reads CASSLAGTGGADTQYF. For the CDR3, the DNA is TGCGCCAGCAGCTTGGCGGGTACAGGGGGCGCAGATACGCAGTATTTT.

The gene calls are TRBV6-6 and TRBJ2-7, with D perhaps TRBD2 (5 bases). From germline, CDR1 is MNHNY and CDR2 SVGAGI (reference sequence). The V end lost 2 bases, the J end lost 0 bases, and 14 bases lay between the germline ends. This CDR3 is 16 amino acids long. The CDR3 bases are TGTGCCAGCAGTTACATAGGCGGGCAGTTCTCCTACGAGCAGTACTTC. This gives the protein CASSYIGGQFSYEQYF.

The rearrangement links TRBV7-3 to TRBJ1-2, with a tentative D call TRBD1 (5 bases). Germline V CDR1 and CDR2: SGHTA, FQGTGA. The CDR3 runs 14 residues. V lost 5 bases, J lost 0 bases, and 10 bases lay in between. The CDR3 nucleotides read TGTGCCAGCAGCCCGACAGTTACTAACTATGGCTACACCTTC. This sequence encodes CASSPTVTNYGYTF.

The chain employs TRBV27 and TRBJ2-1, with 11 bases fitting TRBD1. Germline lookup yields CDR1 MNHEY and CDR2 SMNVEV (reference sequence). The V segment lost 3 bases and the J segment 6 bases; nucleotides outside the gene matches: 4. The CDR3 covers 15 residues. Here the CDR3 reads CASSLGQGGSNEQFF. DNA for the CDR3: TGTGCCAGCAGTTTGGGACAGGGGGGAAGCAATGAGCAGTTCTTC.

This chain links TRBV5-1 with TRBJ2-3, with D possibly being TRBD2 (7 bases). This CDR3 is 15 amino acids long. V lost 7 bases and J 6 bases, leaving 21 bases between the germline ends. The V gene's germline CDR1 is SGHRS and CDR2 YFSETQ. The CDR3 DNA reads TGCGCCAGCCGGCCCGGAGGGGGGGCAGGGGATACGCAGTATTTT. Its protein is CASRPGGGAGDTQYF.

V usage is TRBV5-1 and J usage is TRBJ2-7; a weak D match, TRBD2 (6 bases). In germline, CDR1 is SGHRS, CDR2 YFSETQ. Trimming cost V 0 bases and J 5 bases, with 18 bases left between them. The CDR3 spans 16 residues. The CDR3 nucleotides read TGCGCCAGCAGCTTGGATCCCGGGGGATTGGGAAACGAGCAGTACTTC. Protein product: CASSLDPGGLGNEQYF.

The genes are TRBV11-2 and TRBJ2-1, with 7 nucleotides matching TRBD1. Germline V CDR1 and CDR2: SGHAT, FQNNGV. The ends lost 5 bases at V and 9 bases at J; junction bases unmatched: 7. The CDR3 loop spans 13 amino acids. Here the CDR3 reads CASSPGTVGEQFF. CDR3 DNA: TGTGCCAGCAGCCCGGGGACAGTAGGTGAGCAGTTCTTC. Together with reference TRBV11-2 and TRBJ2-1, the CDR3 gives the full variable domain: EAGVAQSPRYKIIEKRQSVAFWCNPISGHATLYWYQQILGQGPKLLIQFQNNGVVDDSQLPKDRFSAERLKGVDSTLKIQPAKLEDSAVYLCASSPGTVGEQFFGPGTRLTVL.

J is TRBJ1-1 and V is TRBV5-4, with 9 bases matching TRBD1. Germline V gene lookup returns CDR1 SGHNT and CDR2 YYREEE (reference sequence). V lost 4 bases and J lost 4; bases outside the gene matches: 8. The CDR3 extends over 15 amino acids. The CDR3 loop is CASSPNGQGTTEAFF. The DNA for the CDR3 is TGTGCCAGCAGCCCCAACGGACAGGGGACCACTGAAGCTTTCTTT.

As concerns this clone: The junction does not match germline at one end; this may be a read error. The chain is built from TRBV10-3 and TRBJ2-3; TRBD2 matches 7 bases. CDR3 size: 16 residues. Per germline, CDR1 ENHRY and CDR2 SYGVKD. CDR3 in amino acids: CAISAILGGSRDTQYF. CDR3 sequence (DNA): TGTGCCATCAGTGCTATCCTCGGCGGGAGCAGAGATACGCAGTATTTT.

By sample fraction, this clone is medium-sized. The CDR3 loop reads CASSVGQGMSNQPQHF. In DNA form, the CDR3 reads TGTGCCAGCAGCGTGGGACAGGGGATGAGCAATCAGCCCCAGCATTTT. V is TRBV7-6 and J is TRBJ1-5; 10 nucleotides match TRBD1. V lost 5 bases, J lost 1 base, and 5 bases stayed unmatched. The CDR3 is 16 residues long. CDR1 is SGHVS and CDR2 is FNYEAQ in the germline V gene. The whole variable domain, remainder taken from reference TRBV7-6 and TRBJ1-5, is GAGVSQSPRYKVTKRGQDVALRCDPISGHVSLYWYRQALGQGPEFLTYFNYEAQQDKSGLPNDRFSAERPEGSISTLTIQRTEQRDSAMYRCASSVGQGMSNQPQHFGDGTRLSIL.

The chain employs TRBV13 and TRBJ2-2; the match to TRBD1 covers 8 bases. Trimming at V came to 4 bases and at J to 6 bases, leaving 7 bases not matched to a gene. Per germline, CDR1 PRHDT and CDR2 FYEKMQ (reference sequence). This CDR3 contains 15 residues. The CDR3 DNA reads as TGTGCCAGCAGCTATAGACAGGGGAGAGCCGGGGAGCTGTTTTTT. This codes for CASSYRQGRAGELFF.

The chain couples TRBV19 to TRBJ1-2; the D gene is possibly TRBD1 (6 bases). The CDR3 consists of 13 residues. Trimming cost V 3 bases and J 4 bases, with 9 bases left between them. Germline CDR1 reads LNHDA; CDR2 reads SQIVND (reference sequence). The CDR3 here is CASSMSGAYGYTF. CDR3 in DNA: TGTGCCAGTAGTATGTCAGGGGCCTATGGCTACACCTTC.

The chain couples TRBV9 to TRBJ2-5; 11 bases align to TRBD2. Germline trimming cut 6 bases from V and 4 bases from J; bases unmatched to any gene: 8. The germline V gene encodes CDR1 SGDLS and CDR2 YYNGEE. The CDR3 covers 15 residues. Written as DNA, the CDR3 is TGTGCCAGCACGCTAGCGGGGGGCCGGGGAGAGACCCAGTACTTC. It translates to CASTLAGGRGETQYF.

This chain joins TRBV20-1 and TRBJ2-7; no clear D. V dropped 6 bases and J dropped 2 bases, with 8 bases sitting between them. Germline V gene sequence: CDR1 DFQATT, CDR2 SNEGSKA (reference sequence). The CDR3 runs 11 residues. The CDR3 sequence: CSAPQTYEQYF. The CDR3 DNA reads TGCAGTGCCCCACAGACCTACGAGCAGTACTTC.

V and J are TRBV10-1 and TRBJ2-1; a weak D match, TRBD2 (6 bases). CDR1 is WNHNN, CDR2 SYGVQD, per germline (reference sequence). V was cut by 7 bases and J by 9 bases, with 40 bases left in between. The CDR3 extends over 21 amino acids. This CDR3 is CASKPWDWGARAQRGNGEQFF. DNA of the CDR3: TGCGCCAGCAAGCCGTGGGACTGGGGAGCGCGAGCCCAAAGGGGAAACGGTGAGCAGTTCTTC.

Here the CDR3 reads CASSERGRASSPLHF. The DNA for the CDR3 is TGTGCCAGCAGTGAAAGAGGCAGGGCCTCCTCACCCCTCCACTTT. V gene TRBV25-1 combines with J gene TRBJ1-6; TRBD1 might be the D (5 bases). V gave up 2 bases and J gave up 10 bases, with 15 bases separating them. Germline V gene data show CDR1 as MGHDK and CDR2 as SYGVNS. This CDR3 spans 15 amino acids. Drawing the rest from reference TRBV25-1 and TRBJ1-6, the complete variable domain is EADIYQTPRYLVIGTGKKITLECSQTMGHDKMYWYQQDPGMELHLIHYSYGVNSTEKGDLSSESTVSRIRTEHFPLTLESARPSHTSQYLCASSERGRASSPLHFGNGTRLTVT.

This rearrangement joins TRBV7-9 to TRBJ2-2; TRBD2 matches 7 bases. The CDR3 has 19 residues. J lost 0 bases, V lost 5 bases, and 15 bases had no gene match. Germline V gene data show CDR1 as SEHNR and CDR2 as FQNEAQ (reference sequence). The CDR3 sequence: CASSPFAGEGAANTGELFF. The DNA for the CDR3 is TGTGCCAGCAGCCCATTCGCGGGAGAAGGGGCCGCGAACACCGGGGAGCTGTTTTTT.